This T cell receptor (beta chain) was recovered during a study of vaccination effects on CD4 cells after COVID-19 (dated by TCRdb to 2021 to 2024). Background for the entire study: Across the study, the median time from the second dose to post-vaccine sampling was 72 days (range 14 to 241). The study compared SARS-CoV-2 spike-specific CD4+ TCR repertoires before and after mRNA vaccination in COVID-19 convalescent patients and infection-naive vaccine recipients. The full study included 10 to 11 COVID-19 convalescent patients and several SARS-CoV-2-naive healthy vaccine recipients. In the study, cultures from other donors were sequenced using the Oncomine TCR Beta short-read assay on an Illumina iSeq 100. Broad study findings and their caveats: Marked clonal contraction was observed in both infection-induced and vaccine-induced clones at late post-vaccination timepoints, consistent with waning T cell responses. In healthy vaccine recipients, vaccine-induced clones were almost all SARS-CoV-2 mono-reactive, with only 1 of 255 cross-reactive with common cold coronaviruses. The study was limited by a small number of convalescent patients, and early post-infection timepoints were lacking.

The library was made by the immunoSEQ multiplex PCR assay. TCR beta CDR3 sequencing was performed on DNA from the cultured, isolated CD4+ T cells. The paper's data handling went like this. Non-productive TCR sequences were discarded, and reads were trimmed to the CDR3 region, with only CDR3s of 7 or more amino acids retained. The MANAFEST web app was used to identify antigen-specific clonotypes by comparing expansion in peptide wells with expansion in reference cultures. To be called positive, a clone needed expansion at FDR<0.05 compared with the reference and with all other wells, an odds ratio greater than 5, and a frequency greater than 0.1% in two replicate wells. A clonotype was defined as cross-reactive if the clonotype was significantly expanded both in SARS-CoV-2 spike wells and in at least one common cold coronavirus spike condition. CDR3 similarity was assessed by Levenshtein distance using the stringdist R package, and unrooted trees were constructed with ape in R 3.6.1. TCRdb's version of the immuneACCESS table is confined to in-frame rearrangements and falls short of the full clone set. An unresolved V gene accounts for under half of the shortfall where checked; the remainder is of unknown origin. Clone size and V and J calls were adopted from that table, with D and trimming inferred from the DNA. The sample has approximately 65,000 clones on record, 74% of them singletons. About 1.6% of the sample is held by the ten biggest clonotypes.

In the ViraFEST assay, PBMC were stimulated with viral peptide pools, and TCR sequencing was then used to find antigen-specific CD4+ T cell clonotypes based on their expansion. After about 9 days of culture, CD4+ T cells were isolated with the EasySep CD4+ T cell isolation kit. Two doses of either the BNT162b2 or the mRNA-1273 mRNA SARS-CoV-2 vaccine were administered to participants. None of the healthy vaccine recipients had a prior SARS-CoV-2 infection, which was confirmed by nucleocapsid antibody tests that came back negative both before and after vaccination. Each well held two million PBMC cultured in IMDM containing roughly 5% human AB serum, approximately 10 IU/ml IL-2 and gentamicin, along with 8 to 10 ug/ml peptides. Half of the culture medium was replaced with fresh IL-2-containing medium on days 3 and 7. Unless noted otherwise, every peptide stimulation condition was cultured in triplicate wells. PBMC were separated from whole blood using Ficoll-Paque Plus gradient centrifugation and were then either cryopreserved at -140C or used fresh. The spike proteins of SARS-CoV-2 and of the common cold coronaviruses HCoV-NL63, HCoV-OC43 and HCoV-229E were spanned by overlapping peptide pools. The QIAamp micro DNA kit was used to extract genomic DNA from the cultured CD4+ T cells.

The CDR3 runs 13 residues from the cysteine to the valine. Kept here is only the CDR3 DNA, which spans 39 bases and is read in frame from base 1. V and J are truncated by 0 bases and 6 bases respectively, leaving an intervening sequence of 9 bases. The germline V gene gives CDR1 as SGHTA and CDR2 as FQGNSA. In the case of this clone: The target of this receptor is not known. Nothing much larger sits one base from this clone, and base qualities are not available.

Here the sequenced sample was CD4+ T cells from PBMCs cultured with HCoV-229E spike peptides, taken after COVID-19 vaccination. This specimen's cell subset or site label, per the study, means: HCoV-229E spike overlapping peptide pool stimulation. The TCR sequence derives from a human donor who received a COVID-19 vaccine. The chain couples TRBV7-2 to TRBJ2-7; the D gene is tentatively TRBD1 or TRBD2, each matching 5 bases. The nucleotides read TGTGCCAGCAGCTTAGCGGGGGTTTTCGAGCAGTACGTC. It translates as CASSLAGVFEQYV.